These 10 T cell receptor beta chains came from one sample sequenced in a study of T cells in Graves' hyperthyroidism and ophthalmopathy. TCR beta CDR3 regions were amplified from RNA. With the HTBI primer set, the TCR CDR3 went through a first round of RT-PCR. Each CDR3 protein is one row after TCRdb ran MiXCR on the multiplex PCR reads. Found here are about 510,000 distinct CDR3 sequences, 35% to 50% of them singletons; the top ten hold about 43%. Sequencing used peripheral blood or thyroid tissue (not recorded which). Receptor source: an adult woman with Graves' disease, either hyperthyroidism or ophthalmopathy (not recorded which).

This clonotype was counted only a few times. This sequence joins TRBV29-1 and TRBJ2-5; TRBD1 agrees at 7 bases. The CDR3 is 13 amino acids. Per the germline V gene, CDR1 is SQVTM and CDR2 is ANQGSEA. Trimming took 4 bases from V and 1 from J; bases not matched to a gene: 3. CDR3 residues: CSVGGQLQETQYF. The CDR3 DNA sequence: TGCAGCGTTGGGGGACAGCTCCAAGAGACCCAGTACTTC.

The chain employs TRBV20-1 and TRBJ2-7, with 7 bases matching TRBD2. The CDR3 has 14 amino acids. Trimming removed 4 bases from V and 5 bases from J; junction bases left unmatched: 11. Germline values: CDR1 DFQATT, CDR2 SNEGSKA (reference sequence). The chain's CDR3 is CSANGGTTPNEQYF. The CDR3, as DNA: TGCAGTGCTAACGGCGGGACTACCCCCAACGAGCAGTACTTC.

This clonotype was found a few times. V is TRBV12-3 or TRBV12-4 and J is TRBJ2-7, with D perhaps matching TRBD2 (6 bases). V lost 3 bases and J 0 bases, leaving 12 bases between the germline ends. This CDR3 has 15 residues. CDR3 in amino acids: CASSFSNGGSYEQYF. The CDR3 bases are TGTGCCAGCAGTTTTAGTAACGGGGGCTCCTACGAGCAGTACTTC.

There are many counts of this clonotype. This chain connects TRBV6-5 to TRBJ1-6, with D possibly being TRBD1 (5 bases). V was cut by 6 bases and J by 6 bases, with 12 bases left in between. This CDR3 has 14 residues. Per the germline V gene, CDR1 is MNHEY and CDR2 is SVGAGI. The CDR3 here is CASRGVVLNSPLHF. The DNA for the CDR3 is TGTGCCAGCAGGGGGGTAGTACTTAATTCACCCCTCCACTTT.

This chain links TRBV9 with TRBJ1-5; D is undetermined. Trimming shortened V by 0 bases and J by 9 bases, and 7 bases separated the two germline ends. Per the germline V gene, CDR1 is SGDLS and CDR2 is YYNGEE. The CDR3 spans 12 residues. In DNA form, the CDR3 reads TGTGCCAGCAGCGTAGCGGTCATGCCCCAGCATTTT. It is translated as CASSVAVMPQHF.

This rearrangement joins TRBV7-8 to TRBJ2-7; 13 bases line up with TRBD2. The J call is in doubt because the DNA end fits TRBJ2-5 better. This CDR3 region has 16 residues. CDR1 is SGHVS, CDR2 FQNEAQ, per germline. The CDR3 reads CASSPAGLAGRETQYF. CDR3 nucleotides: TGTGCCAGCAGCCCCGCGGGACTAGCGGGAAGGGAGACCCAGTACTTC.

The V call is TRBV14, the J call TRBJ1-2, with D unresolved. The CDR3 has 13 amino acids. Germline V CDR1 and CDR2: SGHDN, FVKESK. The V and J ends lost 5 bases and 8 bases respectively, with 15 bases between them. The CDR3 reads CASSSREARGYTF. Here the CDR3 DNA reads TGTGCCAGCAGCAGCCGGGAGGCCCGAGGCTACACCTTC.

For the CDR3, the DNA is TGTGCCAGCAGCTTAACCAGGATAACAAACTATGGCTACACCTTC. This sequence encodes CASSLTRITNYGYTF. The V call is TRBV7-9, the J call TRBJ1-2; D not certain. Trimming left V 2 bases short and J 2 bases short, with 12 bases between. This CDR3 spans 15 amino acids. Germline CDR1 is SEHNR and CDR2 is FQNEAQ (reference sequence).

A note on this clonotype: A read error may explain this, as a much larger clone is one base away. CDR3 DNA: TGTGCCAGCAGCTTAGATTCCGAGCGGCAGTACTTC. Encoded protein: CASSLDSERQYF. V gene TRBV11-2 combines with J gene TRBJ2-7; D uncertain. The germline gives CDR1 SGHAT, CDR2 FQNNGV. The CDR3 has 12 amino acids. With 0 bases removed from V and 9 bases from J, the gap between germline ends came to 9 bases.

V and J are TRBV7-2 and TRBJ2-2; 12 bases are a match to TRBD1. CDR3 size: 14 residues. With V trimmed by 6 bases and J by 4 bases, 0 bases remained unmatched. Germline CDR1 and CDR2: SGHTA and FQGNSA. CDR3 coding DNA: TGTGCCAGCAGGGGACAGGGGGCCACCGGGGAGCTGTTTTTT. This codes for CASRGQGATGELFF.